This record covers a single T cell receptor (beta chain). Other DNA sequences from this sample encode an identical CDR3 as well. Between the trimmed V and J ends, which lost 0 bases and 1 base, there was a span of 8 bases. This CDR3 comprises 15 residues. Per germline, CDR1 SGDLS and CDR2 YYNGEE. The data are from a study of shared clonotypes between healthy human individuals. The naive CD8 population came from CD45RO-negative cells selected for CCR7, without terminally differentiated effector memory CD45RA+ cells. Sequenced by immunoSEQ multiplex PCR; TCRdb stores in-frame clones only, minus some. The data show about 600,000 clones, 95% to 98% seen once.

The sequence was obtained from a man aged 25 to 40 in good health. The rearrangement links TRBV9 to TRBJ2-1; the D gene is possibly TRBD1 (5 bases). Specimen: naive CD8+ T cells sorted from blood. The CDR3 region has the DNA TGTGCCAGCAGCGTAGGGGGCGGATCCTACAATGAGCAGTTCTTC. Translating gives CASSVGGGSYNEQFF.